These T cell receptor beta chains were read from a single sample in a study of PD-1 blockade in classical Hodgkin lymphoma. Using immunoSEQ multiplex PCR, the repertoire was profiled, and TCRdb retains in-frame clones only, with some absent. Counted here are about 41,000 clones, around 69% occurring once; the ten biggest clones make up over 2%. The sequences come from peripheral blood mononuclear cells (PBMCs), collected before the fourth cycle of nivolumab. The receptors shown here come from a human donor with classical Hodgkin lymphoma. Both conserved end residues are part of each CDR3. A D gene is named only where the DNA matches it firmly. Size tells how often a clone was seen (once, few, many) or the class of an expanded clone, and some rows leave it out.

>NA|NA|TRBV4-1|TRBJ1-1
CASRQGEGMNTEAFF
TGCGCCAGCAGGCAGGGTGAGGGTATGAACACTGAAGCTTTCTTT
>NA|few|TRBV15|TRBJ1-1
CATSRNTEAFF
TGTGCCACCAGCAGAAACACTGAAGCTTTCTTT
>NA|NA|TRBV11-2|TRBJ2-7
CASSLGTLAYEQYF
TGTGCCAGCAGCCTCGGGACATTAGCCTACGAGCAGTACTTC
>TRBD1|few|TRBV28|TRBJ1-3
CASNVPGQDTGNTIYF
TGTGCCAGCAACGTCCCGGGACAGGATACGGGAAACACCATATATTTT
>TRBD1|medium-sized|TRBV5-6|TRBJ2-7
CASSSDGTGGIPSSYEQYF
TGTGCCAGCAGCTCGGACGGGACAGGGGGAATCCCAAGCTCCTACGAGCAGTACTTC
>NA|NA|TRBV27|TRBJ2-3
CATGPSLLDTQYF
TGTGCCACCGGGCCTAGTCTCTTAGATACGCAGTATTTT
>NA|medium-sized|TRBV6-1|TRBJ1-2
CASSDYPAGSYGYTF
TGTGCCAGCAGTGACTACCCGGCAGGGTCCTATGGCTACACCTTC
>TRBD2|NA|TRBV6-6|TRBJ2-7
CASSPLAGDYEQYF
TGTGCCAGCAGTCCCCTAGCGGGGGATTACGAGCAGTACTTC
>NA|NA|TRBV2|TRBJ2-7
CASSDWVSHEQYF
TGTGCCAGCAGTGATTGGGTTTCTCACGAGCAGTACTTC
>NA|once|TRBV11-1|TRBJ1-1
CASSLSGDTEAFF
TGTGCCAGCAGCCTTTCCGGGGACACTGAAGCTTTCTTT
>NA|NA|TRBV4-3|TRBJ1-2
CASSQEPAGVELSTF
TGCGCCAGCAGCCAAGAACCTGCTGGGGTCGAGTTAAGCACCTTC
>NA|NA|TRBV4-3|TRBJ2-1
CASSQDPGGAWSSYNEQFF
TGCGCCAGCAGCCAAGACCCAGGGGGGGCCTGGAGCTCCTACAATGAGCAGTTCTTC
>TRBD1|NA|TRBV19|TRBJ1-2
CASNPSGQALANYGYTF
TGTGCCAGTAATCCTTCGGGACAGGCGCTAGCTAACTATGGCTACACCTTC
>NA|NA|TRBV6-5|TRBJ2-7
CASSYGADSYEQYF
TGTGCCAGCAGTTATGGGGCAGATTCCTACGAGCAGTACTTC
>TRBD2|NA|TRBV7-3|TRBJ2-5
CASSPSGTSGETQYF
TGTGCCAGCAGCCCTAGCGGAACCTCGGGAGAGACCCAGTACTTC
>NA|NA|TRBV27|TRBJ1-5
CASSLSKGSVVSSKYSNQPQHF
TGTGCCAGCAGTTTATCGAAAGGCTCAGTCGTTTCCTCGAAATATAGCAATCAGCCCCAGCATTTT
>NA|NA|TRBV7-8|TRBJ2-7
CASTHTTYEQYF
TGTGCCAGCACCCATACTACCTACGAGCAGTACTTC
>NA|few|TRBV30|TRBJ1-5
CACRGKISNQPQHF
TGTGCCTGTAGGGGTAAGATAAGCAATCAGCCCCAGCATTTT
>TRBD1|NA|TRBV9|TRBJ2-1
CASSQGDEQFF
TGTGCCAGCAGTCAGGGGGATGAGCAGTTCTTC
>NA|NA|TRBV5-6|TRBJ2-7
CASSREGEQYF
TGTGCCAGCAGCCGGGAAGGAGAGCAGTACTTC
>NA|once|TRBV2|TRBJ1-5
CASSERGGRQPQHF
TGTGCCAGCAGTGAAAGGGGGGGGCGGCAGCCCCAGCATTTT
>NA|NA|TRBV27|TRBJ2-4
CASKDRNIQYF
TGTGCCAGCAAAGATCGAAACATTCAGTACTTC
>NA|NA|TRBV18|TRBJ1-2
CASSVIQGGDDYGYTF
TGTGCCAGCTCAGTCATACAGGGCGGTGACGACTATGGCTACACCTTC
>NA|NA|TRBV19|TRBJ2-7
CASSGTGGRLTAYEQYF
TGTGCCAGTAGTGGGACCGGCGGACGCCTGACAGCCTACGAGCAGTACTTC
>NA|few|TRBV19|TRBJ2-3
CASSMPTDTQYF
TGTGCCAGTAGTATGCCCACAGATACGCAGTATTTT
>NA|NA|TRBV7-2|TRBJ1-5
CASSSRVGSNQPQHF
TGTGCCAGCAGCTCCAGGGTTGGTAGCAATCAGCCCCAGCATTTT
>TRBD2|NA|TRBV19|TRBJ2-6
CASSGLAGSGANVLTF
TGTGCCAGCTCGGGACTAGCGGGCTCTGGGGCCAACGTCCTGACTTTC
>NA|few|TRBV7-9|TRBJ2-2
CASSFGGELFF
TGTGCCAGCAGCTTTGGCGGGGAGCTGTTTTTT
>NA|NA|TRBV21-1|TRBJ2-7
CASSLRLGGEQYF
TGTGCCAGCAGCTTACGACTCGGGGGCGAGCAGTACTTC
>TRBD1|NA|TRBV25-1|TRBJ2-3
CASRRDRATDTQYF
TGTGCCAGCAGACGGGACAGGGCGACAGATACGCAGTATTTT
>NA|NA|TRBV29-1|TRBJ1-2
CSVEDGAETNYGYTF
TGCAGCGTTGAAGATGGGGCAGAAACTAACTATGGCTACACCTTC
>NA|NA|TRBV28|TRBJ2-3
CASSLKAWLGTDTQYF
TGTGCCAGCAGTTTAAAAGCTTGGTTAGGGACAGATACGCAGTATTTT
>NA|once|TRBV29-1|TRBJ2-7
CSVSGPLAYEQYF
TGCAGCGTGTCGGGGCCTTTAGCCTACGAGCAGTACTTC